This T cell receptor (beta chain) was recovered during a study of type 1 and type 2 diabetes patients. V lost 7 bases and J 0 bases, leaving 12 bases between the germline ends. The CDR3 runs 14 residues. Germline V lookup: CDR1 MGHDK, CDR2 SYGVNS. The PCR template was genomic DNA. Multiplex PCR with 30 forward and 13 reverse primers amplified the TCR beta CDR3. TCRdb reprocessed the multiplex PCR reads via MiXCR and lists one record per CDR3 protein. The sample yields 250,000 or so distinct CDR3 sequences, more than 40% seen once. V and J are TRBV25-1 and TRBJ1-1; D unresolved. The source material was peripheral blood mononuclear cells (PBMCs). This sequence was found in a man younger than 35 with type 2 diabetes. CDR3 in DNA: TGTGCCAGCACCCTAAACCGCATGAACACTGAAGCTTTCTTT. Its translation is CASTLNRMNTEAFF.